The 25 T cell receptor beta chains presented below share a single source sample, sequenced in a study of shared clonotypes between healthy human individuals. The data were produced by immunoSEQ multiplex PCR, yet TCRdb's version contains in-frame clones alone and is incomplete. The repertoire holds about 2.3 million clones, with approximately 93% as singletons. Sequenced sample: naive CD4+ T cells from PBMCs. Specified subset: CD45RA+ positively selected. Receptor source: a man aged 18 to 30 in good health. Some clones in this sample may be carry-over from other donors' samples.

V is TRBV29-1 and J is TRBJ2-3; TRBD2 matches 7 bases. V lost 1 base, J lost 5 bases, and 3 bases stayed unmatched. CDR1 SQVTM and CDR2 ANQGSEA come from the germline V gene. The CDR3 extends over 13 amino acids. The DNA for the CDR3 is TGCAGCGTTGAAGTTGGGAGGGGAGATACGCAGTATTTT. It encodes CSVEVGRGDTQYF.

V and J are TRBV7-9 and TRBJ2-1; 7 bases fit TRBD1. This CDR3 contains 18 residues. Germline CDR1 and CDR2: SEHNR and FQNEAQ (reference sequence). After removal of 4 bases from V and 0 bases from J, the junction contained 12 bases not matched to a gene. CDR3 in amino acids: CASSSRLKDRSSYNEQFF. The CDR3 DNA is TGTGCCAGCAGCTCCCGATTAAAGGACAGGAGCTCCTACAATGAGCAGTTCTTC.

A remark on this clone: The sample holds other DNA sequences that translate to the same CDR3. The chain uses TRBV7-2 and TRBJ1-5; D unresolved. Trimming stripped 1 base from V and 7 bases from J, with 8 bases between. CDR1 is SGHTA, CDR2 FQGNSA, per germline. CDR3 length: 13 amino acids. This CDR3 is CASSLEGDQPQHF. CDR3 nucleotides: TGTGCCAGCAGCTTAGAAGGCGACCAGCCCCAGCATTTT.

The chain couples TRBV28 to TRBJ2-6, with 8 bases that match TRBD2. The CDR3 length is 15 residues. Trimming at V came to 7 bases and at J to 2 bases, leaving 4 bases not matched to a gene. In germline, CDR1 is MDHEN, CDR2 SYDVKM. The CDR3 reads CASTGGGAGANVLTF. The DNA of the CDR3 is TGTGCCAGCACCGGGGGGGGCGCTGGGGCCAACGTCCTGACTTTC.

The CDR3 DNA reads TGCGCCAGCAGCCTGTGGGGCGGGGGACAAGGATATAATGAAAAACTGTTTTTT. This gives the protein CASSLWGGGQGYNEKLFF. The gene calls are TRBV4-1 and TRBJ1-4; D is possibly TRBD1 (6 bases). With 4 bases removed from V and 4 bases from J, the gap between germline ends came to 22 bases. Germline lookup yields CDR1 MGHRA and CDR2 YSYEKL. This CDR3 has 18 residues.

This chain connects TRBV2 to TRBJ1-5; D call uncertain. The V and J ends lost 4 bases and 7 bases respectively, with 8 bases between them. The CDR3 is made up of 12 amino acids. Germline CDR1 SNHLY, CDR2 FYNNEI. The CDR3 region has the DNA TGTGCCAGCAGTGTTTTGAGCCAGCCCCAGCATTTT. The encoded protein is CASSVLSQPQHF.

Worth noting for this clone: A junction boundary mismatches the germline segment, possibly from a read error. Within the sample, other DNA sequences also encode this same CDR3. This chain connects TRBV5-1 to TRBJ2-1; 10 bases line up with TRBD2. Germline loops: CDR1 SGHRS, CDR2 YFSETQ. The CDR3 has 16 residues. The CDR3 sequence: CASSLVLAGAYNEQFF. The CDR3 nucleotides read TGCGCCAGCAGCTTGGTTCTAGCGGGAGCCTATAATGAGCAGTTCTTC.

The chain combines TRBV28 with TRBJ2-7; 8 nucleotides match TRBD2. The V gene's germline CDR1 is MDHEN and CDR2 SYDVKM. Trimming cost V 7 bases and J 3 bases; bases outside gene matches: 8. There are 14 residues in the CDR3. The CDR3 nucleotides are TGTGCCAGCAATGATAGCGGGAACCTCTACGAGCAGTACTTC. Translation: CASNDSGNLYEQYF.

The genes are TRBV28 and TRBJ2-2, with D uncertain. Germline V CDR1 and CDR2: MDHEN, SYDVKM. The V end lost 4 bases, the J end lost 4 bases, and 7 bases lay between the germline ends. The CDR3 spans 13 residues. In DNA, the CDR3 is TGTGCCAGCAGTTCTCCAGCCACCGGGGAGCTGTTTTTT. Translated, it gives CASSSPATGELFF. The entire variable domain, with the rest obtained from reference TRBV28 and TRBJ2-2, is as follows: DVKVTQSSRYLVKRTGEKVFLECVQDMDHENMFWYRQDPGLGLRLIYFSYDVKMKEKGDIPEGYSVSREKKERFSLILESASTNQTSMYLCASSSPATGELFFGEGSRLTVL.

This chain uses TRBV7-3 with TRBJ2-1; TRBD2 matches 11 bases. Germline CDR1 reads SGHTA; CDR2 reads FQGTGA. This CDR3 region has 13 residues. V shed 5 bases and J 15 bases; nucleotides not matched to a gene: 9. CDR3 protein: CASSQRPGTSGFF. The CDR3, as DNA: TGTGCCAGCAGCCAGCGCCCCGGGACTAGCGGGTTCTTC.

This chain uses TRBV27 with TRBJ2-5, with D unclear. Between the trimmed V and J ends, which lost 10 bases and 0 bases, there was a span of 6 bases. Germline assignment: CDR1 MNHEY and CDR2 SMNVEV (reference sequence). The CDR3 covers 11 residues. The chain's CDR3 is CATSYQETQYF. CDR3 sequence (DNA): TGTGCCACCTCGTACCAAGAGACCCAGTACTTC.

V and J are TRBV6-5 and TRBJ2-3; D possibly matches TRBD1 or TRBD2 (5 bases each). V was pared by 4 bases and J by 6 bases, with 11 bases between. The CDR3 has 13 amino acids. CDR1 and CDR2 from the germline V gene are MNHEY and SVGAGI. CDR3 region: CASSWDRRDTQYF. Written as DNA, the CDR3 is TGTGCCAGCAGTTGGGACCGACGGGATACGCAGTATTTT.

The chain uses TRBV11-2 and TRBJ2-7; maybe TRBD1 (6 bases). The CDR3 contains 15 residues. CDR1 and CDR2 from the germline V gene are SGHAT and FQNNGV. Deletions cut 2 bases from V and 3 bases from J, with 14 bases between. The chain's CDR3 is CASSLLKGQRYEQYF. The CDR3 nucleotides are TGTGCCAGCAGCTTATTGAAAGGACAGCGCTACGAGCAGTACTTC.

The chain employs TRBV2 and TRBJ2-7, with D maybe TRBD2 (5 bases). The germline V and J ends were trimmed by 3 bases and 0 bases, with 12 bases remaining between them. The CDR3 is made up of 15 amino acids. CDR1 and CDR2 from the germline V gene are SNHLY and FYNNEI. The CDR3, as DNA: TGTGCCAGCAGTGATCTAAACGGGGACTCCTACGAGCAGTACTTC. As protein: CASSDLNGDSYEQYF.

The chain employs TRBV18 and TRBJ2-5, with TRBD2 matching over 7 bases. Germline-derived CDR1 and CDR2 are KGHSH and LQKENI. The length of the CDR3 is 17 residues. V shed 3 bases and J 2 bases; nucleotides not matched to a gene: 12. CDR3 sequence reads: CASSPTTGGSGQETQYF. Written as DNA, the CDR3 is TGTGCCAGCTCACCTACTACCGGGGGGTCGGGGCAAGAGACCCAGTACTTC.

The rearrangement joins TRBV7-3 to TRBJ2-1; D might be TRBD1 or TRBD2, each matching 6 bases. With 5 bases removed from V and 10 bases from J, the gap between germline ends came to 27 bases. CDR1 and CDR2 from the germline V gene are SGHTA and FQGTGA. The CDR3 covers 17 residues. For the CDR3, the DNA is TGTGCCAGCAGCCCCCAGGTAAACGGGGGCTTGGCGCGAGAGCAGTTCTTC. It specifies CASSPQVNGGLAREQFF.

This clone was counted only a few times. V and J are TRBV4-1 and TRBJ1-1; D is undetermined. The CDR3 sequence is 13 residues long. Germline CDR1 and CDR2: MGHRA and YSYEKL. Trimming pared 5 bases from V and 1 base from J, leaving 8 bases between. CDR3 in DNA: TGCGCCAGCAGCTTCCAGAGGAACACTGAAGCTTTCTTT. Its protein product is CASSFQRNTEAFF.

This chain uses TRBV7-9 with TRBJ2-4; a possible D gene is TRBD2 (6 bases). Germline CDR1 is SEHNR and CDR2 is FQNEAQ (reference sequence). With 3 bases removed from V and 0 bases from J, the gap between germline ends came to 12 bases. The CDR3 consists of 16 residues. CDR3 amino acids: CASSLGDSKAKNIQYF. The DNA of the CDR3 is TGTGCCAGCAGCTTGGGGGACTCGAAAGCCAAAAACATTCAGTACTTC.

The chain joins TRBV28 to TRBJ2-7; no definite D call. Germline assignment: CDR1 MDHEN and CDR2 SYDVKM. CDR3 length equals 14 residues. Trimming left V 2 bases short and J 3 bases short, with 11 bases between. The CDR3 is CASSLRLTDYEQYF. In nucleotides, the CDR3 is TGTGCCAGCAGTTTAAGGCTGACCGACTACGAGCAGTACTTC.

This clone has just a few counts. Other DNA sequences within the sample encode an identical CDR3. This chain joins TRBV5-1 and TRBJ1-5; TRBD1 is a possible D gene (6 bases). The germline gives CDR1 SGHRS, CDR2 YFSETQ. V dropped 0 bases and J dropped 4 bases, with 11 bases sitting between them. This CDR3 is built from 15 residues. The CDR3 DNA reads TGCGCCAGCAGCTTGGAAGGGGGGAGGAATCAGCCCCAGCATTTT. Translation: CASSLEGGRNQPQHF.

This chain joins TRBV7-3 and TRBJ1-2, with TRBD1 matching over 11 bases. This CDR3 contains 19 residues. Per the germline V gene, CDR1 is SGHTA and CDR2 is FQGTGA. J gave up 2 bases and V 5 bases, and 16 bases lay outside the gene matches. The CDR3 nucleotides are TGTGCCAGCAGCCTACAAAGGGTCTACCGGGACAGGGGGAACTATGGCTACACCTTC. Translated, it gives CASSLQRVYRDRGNYGYTF. The full variable domain, with the rest looked up from reference TRBV7-3 and TRBJ1-2, is GAGVSQTPSNKVTEKGKYVELRCDPISGHTALYWYRQSLGQGPEFLIYFQGTGAADDSGLPNDRFFAVRPEGSVSTLKIQRTERGDSAVYLCASSLQRVYRDRGNYGYTFGSGTRLTVV.

This chain links TRBV2 with TRBJ2-3; 10 bases agree with TRBD2. This CDR3 is 15 amino acids long. After removal of 6 bases from V and 4 bases from J, the junction contained 7 bases not matched to a gene. CDR1 SNHLY and CDR2 FYNNEI come from the germline V gene. CDR3 in DNA: TGTGCCAGCAGCGGACTAGCGGCTGGTGCAGATACGCAGTATTTT. Translation: CASSGLAAGADTQYF.

V gene TRBV28 combines with J gene TRBJ2-5; D unresolved. V was cut by 4 bases and J by 2 bases, with 11 bases left in between. The CDR3 covers 14 residues. CDR1 MDHEN and CDR2 SYDVKM come from the germline V gene. CDR3 nucleotide sequence: TGTGCCAGCAGTTGGTTGGGCAGACAAGAGACCCAGTACTTC. This encodes CASSWLGRQETQYF.

V is TRBV11-2 and J is TRBJ1-3; D gene ambiguous. Germline V gives CDR1 SGHAT, CDR2 FQNNGV. Trimming cost V 2 bases and J 4 bases, with 9 bases left between them. This CDR3 spans 14 amino acids. The CDR3 reads CASSLQSAGNTIYF. The CDR3 DNA reads as TGTGCCAGCAGCTTACAGAGTGCGGGAAACACCATATATTTT.

The gene calls are TRBV9 and TRBJ2-3, with 8 bases fitting TRBD2. Germline V lookup: CDR1 SGDLS, CDR2 YYNGEE. The V gene end was trimmed by 2 bases and the J gene end by 4 bases; junction bases not matched to a gene: 6. The CDR3 runs 15 residues. Here the CDR3 DNA reads TGTGCCAGCAGCGTTGGAGCGGGAGTTTCAGATACGCAGTATTTT. Its protein is CASSVGAGVSDTQYF.